This is a list of T cell receptor beta chains from one sample in a study of blood T cell repertoires in COVID-19. Method: immunoSEQ multiplex PCR; TCRdb's copy keeps in-frame clones and lacks some. The sample has roughly 100,000 clones, about four fifths seen once. The specimen was peripheral blood. The receptors were gathered from a woman in her 70s with acute or convalescent COVID-19. CDR3s include the opening cysteine and the closing phenylalanine or tryptophan. Fields, in order: V gene, clone size, CDR3 length, J gene, D gene, CDR3 DNA, CDR3 protein. A D gene is named only where the DNA matches it firmly. Only part of the rows carry a size: once, few, many, or a class if the clone is expanded.

v_call: TRBV5-5; clone_size: NA; cdr3_length: 14; j_call: TRBJ2-5; d_call: NA; cdr3_nt: TGTGCCAGCAGCTTGGCCGGGGGATTCGAGACCCAGTACTTC; cdr3_aa: CASSLAGGFETQYF
v_call: TRBV27; clone_size: once; cdr3_length: 15; j_call: TRBJ1-2; d_call: TRBD1; cdr3_nt: TGTGCCAGCAGCCCACCGGGACAGGGGTTCTATGGCTACACCTTC; cdr3_aa: CASSPPGQGFYGYTF
v_call: TRBV2; clone_size: NA; cdr3_length: 13; j_call: TRBJ1-3; d_call: TRBD1; cdr3_nt: TGTGCCAGCGGACAGGGTGCTGGAAACACCATATATTTT; cdr3_aa: CASGQGAGNTIYF
v_call: TRBV30; clone_size: NA; cdr3_length: 11; j_call: TRBJ2-1; d_call: NA; cdr3_nt: TGTGCCTGGAGTTTGGCAGGGGATGGCTTCTTC; cdr3_aa: CAWSLAGDGFF
v_call: TRBV4-2; clone_size: NA; cdr3_length: 16; j_call: TRBJ2-1; d_call: TRBD1; cdr3_nt: TGTGCCAGCAGCCAAGTGGGTGGACAGGGAGCCAATGAGCAGTTCTTC; cdr3_aa: CASSQVGGQGANEQFF
v_call: TRBV7-6; clone_size: NA; cdr3_length: 15; j_call: TRBJ1-1; d_call: NA; cdr3_nt: TGTGCCAGCAGCCCCCTTCAGGGTCCGAACACTGAAGCTTTCTTT; cdr3_aa: CASSPLQGPNTEAFF
v_call: TRBV5-1; clone_size: NA; cdr3_length: 15; j_call: TRBJ1-4; d_call: TRBD1; cdr3_nt: TGCGCCAGCAGCCCGGGACAGGGACCCAATGAAAAACTGTTTTTT; cdr3_aa: CASSPGQGPNEKLFF
v_call: TRBV7-9; clone_size: NA; cdr3_length: 13; j_call: TRBJ1-2; d_call: TRBD1; cdr3_nt: TGTGCCAGCAGCGGGGACAGGGCGGATGGCTACACCTTC; cdr3_aa: CASSGDRADGYTF
v_call: TRBV11-3; clone_size: once; cdr3_length: 15; j_call: TRBJ1-3; d_call: NA; cdr3_nt: TGTGCCAGCAGCTTAGGATACTACTCTGGAAACACCATATATTTT; cdr3_aa: CASSLGYYSGNTIYF
v_call: TRBV3-1/TRBV3-2; clone_size: NA; cdr3_length: 15; j_call: TRBJ1-2; d_call: TRBD1; cdr3_nt: TGTGCCAGCAGCCCCCGGGACAGAATTTACTATGGCTACACCTTC; cdr3_aa: CASSPRDRIYYGYTF
v_call: TRBV4-1; clone_size: NA; cdr3_length: 16; j_call: TRBJ2-7; d_call: TRBD2; cdr3_nt: TGCGCCAGCAGCCAAGGACTAGCGGGGGGATCCTACGAGCAGTACTTC; cdr3_aa: CASSQGLAGGSYEQYF
v_call: TRBV11-2; clone_size: NA; cdr3_length: 15; j_call: TRBJ2-3; d_call: TRBD2; cdr3_nt: TGTGCCAGCAGCTCCCTTAGCGGGGGAGGGGGTACGCAGTATTTT; cdr3_aa: CASSSLSGGGGTQYF
v_call: TRBV14; clone_size: NA; cdr3_length: 13; j_call: TRBJ2-3; d_call: NA; cdr3_nt: TGTGCCAGCAGCCAGCGGGGCACAGATACGCAGTATTTT; cdr3_aa: CASSQRGTDTQYF
v_call: TRBV6-5; clone_size: few; cdr3_length: 13; j_call: TRBJ1-2; d_call: NA; cdr3_nt: TGTGCCAGCAACGGACAATTCGACTATGGCTACACCTTC; cdr3_aa: CASNGQFDYGYTF
v_call: TRBV30; clone_size: NA; cdr3_length: 13; j_call: TRBJ1-1; d_call: NA; cdr3_nt: TGTGCCATCAACCTAGGGGGGAACACTGAAGCTTTCTTT; cdr3_aa: CAINLGGNTEAFF
v_call: TRBV9; clone_size: few; cdr3_length: 15; j_call: TRBJ1-2; d_call: NA; cdr3_nt: TGTGCCAGCAGCGTAGGACGGGGAGCTAACTATGGCTACACCTTC; cdr3_aa: CASSVGRGANYGYTF
v_call: TRBV2; clone_size: NA; cdr3_length: 14; j_call: TRBJ2-2; d_call: NA; cdr3_nt: TGTGCCAGCAGGGCACAGGGTATGGGCGGGGAGCTGTTTTTT; cdr3_aa: CASRAQGMGGELFF
v_call: TRBV21-1; clone_size: NA; cdr3_length: 16; j_call: TRBJ2-3; d_call: NA; cdr3_nt: TGTGCCAGCAGCCCCGGGACAGGGGGCGCCGGGGATACGCAGTATTTT; cdr3_aa: CASSPGTGGAGDTQYF
v_call: TRBV7-2; clone_size: once; cdr3_length: 15; j_call: TRBJ1-2; d_call: TRBD1; cdr3_nt: TGTGCCAGCAGTTCAACAGGGGTCACTAACTATGGCTACACCTTC; cdr3_aa: CASSSTGVTNYGYTF
v_call: TRBV14; clone_size: NA; cdr3_length: 14; j_call: TRBJ1-5; d_call: NA; cdr3_nt: TGTGCCAGCAGCCAGGGCTTGGGCAATCAGCCCCAGCATTTT; cdr3_aa: CASSQGLGNQPQHF
v_call: TRBV19; clone_size: NA; cdr3_length: 15; j_call: TRBJ2-2; d_call: NA; cdr3_nt: TGTGCCAGTAGTATACCGGGGGTACACGCCGGGGAGCTGTTTTTT; cdr3_aa: CASSIPGVHAGELFF
v_call: TRBV9; clone_size: once; cdr3_length: 15; j_call: TRBJ1-1; d_call: NA; cdr3_nt: TGTGCCAGCAGCTTCCGAGGGAGACGGAACACTGAAGCTTTCTTT; cdr3_aa: CASSFRGRRNTEAFF